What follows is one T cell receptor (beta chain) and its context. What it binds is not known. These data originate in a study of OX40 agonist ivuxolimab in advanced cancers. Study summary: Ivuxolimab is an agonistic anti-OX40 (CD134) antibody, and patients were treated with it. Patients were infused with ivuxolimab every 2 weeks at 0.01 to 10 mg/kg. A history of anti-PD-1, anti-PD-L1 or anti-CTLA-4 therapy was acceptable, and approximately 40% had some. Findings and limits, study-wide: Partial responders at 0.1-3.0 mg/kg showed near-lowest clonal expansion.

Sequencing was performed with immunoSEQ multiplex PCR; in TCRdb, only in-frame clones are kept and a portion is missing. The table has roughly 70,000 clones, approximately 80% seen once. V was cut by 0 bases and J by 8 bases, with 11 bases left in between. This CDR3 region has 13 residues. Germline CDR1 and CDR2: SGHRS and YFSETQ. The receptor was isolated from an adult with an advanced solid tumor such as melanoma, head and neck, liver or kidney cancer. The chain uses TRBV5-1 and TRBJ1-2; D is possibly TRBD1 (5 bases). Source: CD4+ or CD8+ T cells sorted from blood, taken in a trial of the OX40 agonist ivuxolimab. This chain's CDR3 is CASSLEGIGGYTF. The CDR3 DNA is TGCGCCAGCAGCTTGGAGGGGATAGGAGGCTACACCTTC.